The 30 T cell receptor beta chains below all came from one sample that was sequenced in a study of immune heterogeneity within non-small cell lung tumors (dated by TCRdb to the late 2010s). Genomic DNA was extracted from bulk tumor tissue and used as the TCR template, and around 540 ng gDNA was amplified per sample. Multiple biopsies per primary tumor were taken during surgery, spaced as far apart as possible within the tumor mass. Patients in the study cohort, which was described as untreated, were newly diagnosed NSCLC cases going through curative surgery. The sequencer was a HiSeq X Ten. A multiplex PCR system amplified the TCR beta CDR3 region, with a first 10-cycle round using 32 V-gene forward and 13 J-gene reverse primers. TCRdb reprocessing: public reads trimmed at Q25 with fastp, clones called with MiXCR, in-frame beta chains kept. Entries that share a CDR3 protein sequence are merged under the most common genes and DNA. The table for this sample lists some 2,900 distinct CDR3 sequences; approximately 39% of them were counted only once. The ten largest clones add up to over 20% of the sample.

Material: lung tumor tissue. These receptors all come from a woman between 50 and 59 years old with non-small cell lung cancer.

By share, this clonotype ranks as medium-sized (0.01 to 0.1%). V usage is TRBV15 and J usage is TRBJ1-4, with D maybe TRBD1 (6 bases). V dropped 7 bases and J dropped 2 bases, with 8 bases sitting between them. The germline gives CDR1 LNHNV, CDR2 YYDKDF (reference sequence). There are 13 residues in the CDR3. As DNA, the CDR3 is TGTGCCACCACGGGGGGCACTAATGAAAAACTGTTTTTT. Translating gives CATTGGTNEKLFF. The full variable domain, with the rest looked up from reference TRBV15 and TRBJ1-4, is DAMVIQNPRYQVTQFGKPVTLSCSQTLNHNVMYWYQQKSSQAPKLLFHYYDKDFNNEADTPDNFQSRRPNTSFCFLDIRSPGLGDTAMYLCATTGGTNEKLFFGSGTQLSVL.

Judged by abundance, this clonotype is medium-sized (0.01 to 0.1%). This chain joins TRBV28 and TRBJ1-5; the D gene is possibly TRBD1 (5 bases). Trimming stripped 5 bases from V and 0 bases from J, with 11 bases between. The CDR3 sequence is 15 residues long. Germline assignment: CDR1 MDHEN and CDR2 SYDVKM. This chain's CDR3 is CASSEDKISNQPQHF. In DNA form, the CDR3 reads TGTGCCAGCAGTGAGGACAAAATTAGCAATCAGCCCCAGCATTTT.

This clonotype is medium-sized within its sample. V gene TRBV7-9 combines with J gene TRBJ2-2, with D unclear. Trimming pared 1 base from V and 7 bases from J, leaving 13 bases between. Germline CDR1 SEHNR, CDR2 FQNEAQ (reference sequence). The CDR3 runs 15 residues. CDR3 in amino acids: CASSLVKGGFGELFF. Written as DNA, the CDR3 is TGTGCCAGCAGCTTAGTAAAAGGCGGATTCGGGGAGCTGTTTTTT.

By share of the sample, this clonotype is medium-sized. The V gene is TRBV10-3, the J gene TRBJ1-5; 9 bases are a match to TRBD1. From germline, CDR1 is ENHRY and CDR2 SYGVKD. The CDR3 sequence is 12 residues long. V lost 6 bases, J lost 8 bases, and 2 bases stayed unmatched. Here the CDR3 reads CAISRDREPQHF. In nucleotides, the CDR3 is TGTGCCATCAGCCGGGACAGGGAGCCCCAGCATTTT.

The CDR3 is CASSRGRGYEQYF. The CDR3 DNA reads TGTGCCAGCAGCAGGGGGCGCGGTTACGAGCAGTACTTC. This chain uses TRBV6-2 or TRBV6-3 with TRBJ2-7; 8 bases fit TRBD1. Germline loops: CDR1 MNHEY, CDR2 SVGEGT. The junction had 5 bases not matched to a gene; V was cut back by 6 bases and J by 4 bases. The CDR3 is made up of 13 amino acids.

By sample fraction, this clonotype is medium-sized. This chain links TRBV9 with TRBJ2-3, with 7 positions matching TRBD1. With V trimmed by 0 bases and J by 0 bases, 1 base remained unmatched. CDR1 SGDLS and CDR2 YYNGEE come from the germline V gene. The CDR3 length is 15 residues. The DNA for the CDR3 is TGTGCCAGCAGCGTAGGGGACAGTAGCACAGATACGCAGTATTTT. Encoded protein: CASSVGDSSTDTQYF. The full variable domain, in which reference TRBV9 and TRBJ2-3 provide the parts outside the CDR3, is DSGVTQTPKHLITATGQRVTLRCSPRSGDLSVYWYQQSLDQGLQFLIQYYNGEERAKGNILERFSAQQFPDLHSELNLSSLELGDSALYFCASSVGDSSTDTQYFGPGTRLTVL.

In its sample, this clonotype ranks as medium-sized. J is TRBJ1-5 and V is TRBV3-1; a possible D gene is TRBD1 (5 bases). There are 15 residues in the CDR3. Germline CDR1 is LGHDT and CDR2 is YNNKEL (reference sequence). V was cut by 0 bases and J by 3 bases, with 9 bases left in between. The CDR3 loop is CASSQDWGNNQPQHF. The DNA of the CDR3 is TGTGCCAGCAGCCAAGACTGGGGGAACAATCAGCCCCAGCATTTT.

The chain is built from TRBV7-9 and TRBJ2-2, with D possibly being TRBD2 (5 bases). Per the germline V gene, CDR1 is SEHNR and CDR2 is FQNEAQ (reference sequence). The CDR3 runs 18 residues. The V end was cut by 5 bases, the J end by 0 bases, with 19 bases between. This CDR3 reads CASSDSLAFIPNTGELFF. The CDR3 DNA sequence: TGTGCCAGCAGCGATAGCCTAGCCTTCATCCCGAACACCGGGGAGCTGTTTTTT.

The chain uses TRBV11-2 and TRBJ2-7; TRBD2 matches at 11 bases. Germline lookup yields CDR1 SGHAT and CDR2 FQNNGV. After removal of 5 bases from V and 4 bases from J, the junction contained 7 bases not matched to a gene. CDR3 size: 15 residues. DNA of the CDR3: TGTGCCAGCAGCCTAGCTAGCGGGGGGCTTTACGAGCAGTACTTC. Translation: CASSLASGGLYEQYF.

The chain links TRBV15 to TRBJ2-5; 7 bases fit TRBD2. This CDR3 spans 13 amino acids. V was pared by 3 bases and J by 4 bases, with 2 bases of the junction left unmatched. Per the germline V gene, CDR1 is LNHNV and CDR2 is YYDKDF (reference sequence). CDR3 residues: CATSRIAGETQYF. CDR3 bases: TGTGCCACCAGCAGGATAGCGGGAGAGACCCAGTACTTC.

The chain recombines TRBV7-9 with TRBJ2-7; 10 bases map to TRBD2. V lost 3 bases to trimming and J lost 4 bases; unmatched junction nucleotides: 6. The CDR3 has 15 residues. The germline V gene has CDR1 SEHNR and CDR2 FQNEAQ (reference sequence). The CDR3 sequence: CASSFGPSGSYEQYF. The DNA for the CDR3 is TGTGCCAGCAGCTTTGGGCCTAGCGGGAGTTACGAGCAGTACTTC. Using reference TRBV7-9 and TRBJ2-7 for the parts outside the CDR3, the full variable domain is DTGVSQNPRHKITKRGQNVTFRCDPISEHNRLYWYRQTLGQGPEFLTYFQNEAQLEKSRLLSDRFSAERPKGSFSTLEIQRTEQGDSAMYLCASSFGPSGSYEQYFGPGTRLTVT.

The rearrangement uses TRBV5-1 and TRBJ1-2; D perhaps matches TRBD1 (6 bases). This CDR3 spans 16 amino acids. The germline V and J ends were trimmed by 4 bases and 6 bases, with 22 bases remaining between them. Germline V gives CDR1 SGHRS, CDR2 YFSETQ. The CDR3 spells CASSKFEGGRAHGYTF. In nucleotides, the CDR3 is TGCGCCAGCAGCAAATTTGAAGGGGGTCGGGCACATGGCTACACCTTC.

This clonotype was counted between two and nine times. The V and J genes are TRBV18 and TRBJ2-7; D remains unclear. The CDR3 sequence is 14 residues long. Trimming removed 3 bases at V and 2 bases at J, with 11 bases between. In germline, CDR1 is KGHSH, CDR2 LQKENI. The chain's CDR3 is CASSPRTPPYEQYF. The CDR3 region has the DNA TGTGCCAGCTCACCCCGGACCCCCCCCTACGAGCAGTACTTC.

The chain is built from TRBV28 and TRBJ1-2; TRBD1 matches at 10 bases. The CDR3 contains 13 residues. In germline, CDR1 is MDHEN, CDR2 SYDVKM. Trimming at V came to 9 bases and at J to 4 bases, leaving 5 bases not matched to a gene. This chain's CDR3 is CASKRTGGYGYTF. CDR3 coding DNA: TGTGCCAGTAAAAGGACAGGGGGCTATGGCTACACCTTC.

This clonotype is deemed medium-sized. The V and J genes are TRBV20-1 and TRBJ1-3; D is possibly TRBD1 (5 bases). Germline V gives CDR1 DFQATT, CDR2 SNEGSKA (reference sequence). Trimming took 1 base from V and 4 from J, leaving 14 bases between them. The CDR3 is 15 residues long. The CDR3 is CSARVGGTEGNTIYF. CDR3 DNA: TGCAGTGCTAGAGTTGGGGGAACAGAAGGAAACACCATATATTTT.

Judged by abundance, this clonotype is medium-sized. The rearrangement links TRBV5-1 to TRBJ2-1; 12 bases align to TRBD2. This CDR3 is 15 amino acids long. J was trimmed by 7 bases and V by 6 bases; bases with no gene match: 8. Germline-derived CDR1 and CDR2 are SGHRS and YFSETQ. The CDR3 DNA follows: TGCGCCAGCACAACCCTAGCGGGAGGGCCTAATGAGCAGTTCTTC. Translated, it gives CASTTLAGGPNEQFF.

This clonotype is termed large (0.1 to 1%). This sequence joins TRBV2 and TRBJ1-2; D is ambiguous. Per germline, CDR1 SNHLY and CDR2 FYNNEI. V was clipped by 5 bases and J by 4 bases, with 23 bases between them. There are 17 residues in the CDR3. CDR3 sequence (DNA): TGTGCCAGCAGTTACCCCAAGGACCAGTGGGCAAGCTATGGCTACACCTTC. This codes for CASSYPKDQWASYGYTF.

The rearrangement links TRBV29-1 to TRBJ2-2; D remains unclear. The CDR3 extends over 15 amino acids. Germline V lookup: CDR1 SQVTM, CDR2 ANQGSEA. Deletions cut 6 bases from V and 3 bases from J, with 17 bases between. This CDR3 reads CSVLVGELYTGELFF. CDR3 DNA: TGCAGCGTCCTCGTCGGTGAACTGTACACCGGGGAGCTGTTTTTT.

This clonotype was detected only a few times. This chain links TRBV4-2 with TRBJ2-1; D is possibly TRBD2 (5 bases). The V gene lost 0 bases and the J gene lost 0 bases, with 12 bases spanning the gap. In germline, CDR1 is LGHNA, CDR2 YNFKEQ. This CDR3 contains 17 residues. The CDR3, as DNA: TGTGCCAGCAGCCAAGAGGGAGTCCTATTCTCCTACAATGAGCAGTTCTTC. Translation gives CASSQEGVLFSYNEQFF.

Concerning this clonotype itself: The junction departs from germline at one end; a sequencing error may be responsible. The chain is built from TRBV19 and TRBJ1-6, with D unclear. CDR3 length: 14 amino acids. Germline V gene lookup returns CDR1 LNHDA and CDR2 SQIVND (reference sequence). In DNA form, the CDR3 reads TGTACCAGTAGTACGACTCAAGGGAATTCACCCCTCCACTTT. This gives the protein CTSSTTQGNSPLHF.

This clonotype rates as medium-sized. The chain joins TRBV3-1 to TRBJ2-7; the match to TRBD2 covers 11 bases. Trimming took 2 bases from V and 7 from J; bases not matched to a gene: 4. CDR1 LGHDT and CDR2 YNNKEL come from the germline V gene (reference sequence). This CDR3 contains 14 residues. The chain's CDR3 is CASSQLAGGGEQYF. The DNA of the CDR3 is TGTGCCAGCAGCCAACTAGCGGGAGGTGGAGAGCAGTACTTC.

This clonotype turned up a few times. A much larger clone lies a single base off, so this may be a read error. The V gene is TRBV3-1, the J gene TRBJ1-5; the D gene is possibly TRBD1 (5 bases). V was cut by 1 base and J by 5 bases, with 9 bases left in between. Looked up from germline, CDR1 is LGHDT and CDR2 is YNNKEL (reference sequence). The CDR3 has 14 amino acids. DNA for the CDR3: TGTGCCAGCAGCCAAGGGACAAGGTATCAGCCCCAGCATTTT. This sequence encodes CASSQGTRYQPQHF.

By proportion, this clonotype is medium-sized. J is TRBJ2-5 and V is TRBV15, with unresolved D. V was shortened by 1 base and J by 5 bases, with 5 bases between the two germline ends. Per the germline V gene, CDR1 is LNHNV and CDR2 is YYDKDF (reference sequence). This CDR3 has 12 residues. CDR3 DNA: TGTGCCACCAGCAGAGGAAGGGAGACCCAGTACTTC. Its translation is CATSRGRETQYF.

CDR3 sequence: CASSQTNRGEQYF. The CDR3 DNA reads as TGTGCCAGCAGCCAAACCAACAGGGGCGAGCAGTACTTC. The rearrangement uses TRBV16 and TRBJ2-7; 7 bases are shared with TRBD1. Germline CDR1 reads KGHSY; CDR2 reads FQNENV. The V and J ends lost 2 bases and 6 bases, in that order; junction bases with no gene match: 4. The CDR3 is made up of 13 amino acids.

The CDR3 sequence: CAWSVTRSVDTQYF. In DNA form, the CDR3 reads TGTGCCTGGAGTGTGACCAGGTCCGTAGATACGCAGTATTTT. This chain links TRBV7-2 with TRBJ2-3; D remains unclear. Trimming removed 11 bases at V and 5 bases at J, with 20 bases between. Germline V gene lookup returns CDR1 SGHTA and CDR2 FQGNSA. The CDR3 is 14 residues long.

On this clonotype: It is likely a read error, because the conserved phenylalanine at the end of the CDR3 is missing. V usage is TRBV11-1 and J usage is TRBJ2-1; no clear D. There are 16 residues in the CDR3. Germline lookup yields CDR1 SGHAT and CDR2 FQDESV (reference sequence). V was cut by 0 bases and J by 0 bases, with 9 bases left in between. CDR3 sequence reads: CASSLAGYSSYNEQFL. Here the CDR3 DNA reads TGTGCCAGCAGCTTAGCGGGGTACAGCTCCTACAATGAGCAGTTCTTA.

This clonotype is medium-sized. Just one base apart from a much larger clone, this may be a read error. This rearrangement joins TRBV5-1 to TRBJ1-2; D is perhaps TRBD1 (5 bases). The V gene lost 4 bases and the J gene lost 8 bases, with 21 bases spanning the gap. The germline V gene encodes CDR1 SGHRS and CDR2 YFSETQ. This CDR3 is 15 amino acids long. DNA for the CDR3: TGCGCCAGCAGCGACAGATATGAGGACTGTCGAGGCTACACCTTC. This translates into CASSDRYEDCRGYTF. Full variable domain (remainder filled in from reference TRBV5-1 and TRBJ1-2): KAGVTQTPRYLIKTRGQQVTLSCSPISGHRSVSWYQQTPGQGLQFLFEYFSETQRNKGNFPGRFSGRQFSNSRSEMNVSTLELGDSALYLCASSDRYEDCRGYTFGSGTRLTVV.

The gene calls are TRBV7-6 and TRBJ2-2; no clear D. Germline V gene data show CDR1 as SGHVS and CDR2 as FNYEAQ. The CDR3 covers 19 residues. V lost 5 bases to trimming and J lost 4 bases, with 26 bases between them. CDR3 DNA: TGTGCCAGCAGCCTGACGCTAGGAAACTCGGTCGTTGGCACCGGGGAGCTGTTTTTT. It encodes CASSLTLGNSVVGTGELFF.

In its sample, this clonotype was seen once. The germline gene is not matched at one end of the junction; a read error may be the cause. CDR3 nucleotide sequence: TGTGCCAGGACAAACTGGGGACAGGGACGCTACAATGAGCAGTTCTTC. This gives the protein CARTNWGQGRYNEQFF. The rearrangement uses TRBV5-1 and TRBJ2-1; TRBD1 aligns across 9 bases. The CDR3 contains 16 residues. In germline, CDR1 is SGHRS, CDR2 YFSETQ.

This clonotype rates as medium-sized. The rearrangement uses TRBV20-1 and TRBJ2-3, with unresolved D. Trimming shortened V by 3 bases and J by 5 bases, and 15 bases separated the two germline ends. This CDR3 is built from 14 residues. CDR1 and CDR2 from the germline V gene are DFQATT and SNEGSKA (reference sequence). The CDR3 region is CSASIGFSGDTQYF. CDR3 sequence (DNA): TGCAGTGCTAGTATAGGCTTTAGTGGAGATACGCAGTATTTT.